This T cell receptor beta chain was sequenced during a study of CD8 T cells in ankylosing spondylitis. Study-level results: One TCR beta motif, made up of under ten highly homologous variants, appeared characteristic of ankylosing spondylitis blood.

Note on this clonotype: Its cognate antigen is unknown.

The CDR3 spans 15 residues. Germline lookup yields CDR1 MNHEY and CDR2 SMNVEV (reference sequence). V lost 2 bases to trimming and J lost 1 base, with 8 bases between them. Construction of TCR beta libraries was performed using quantitative 5'-RACE with molecular barcodes. TCRdb analysed the 5' RACE reads with MiXCR anew, one entry per CDR3 protein. The table has 75,000 to 95,000 distinct CDR3 sequences, about 9% seen once. The chain has TRBV27 and TRBJ2-2; TRBD2 might be the D (6 bases). This TCR came from a male donor with ankylosing spondylitis. Material for sequencing was blood, either unsorted or a sorted T cell fraction (not recorded which). CDR3 sequence (DNA): TGTGCCAGCAGTTTAGATAGCGGGAACACCGGGGAGCTGTTTTTT. Translating it yields CASSLDSGNTGELFF.